The clone carrying this TCR beta chain has just one count. Antigen specificity is unknown. Treatment in this sample: approximately 18 received Ad26.COV2.S at low or high dose, single or two shots; roughly 5 received placebo; per-sample allocation not given. Sampling occurred on day 63 after the first vaccine or placebo injection. The vaccine delivered Wuhan-strain SARS-CoV-2 spike through an Ad26 vector. The sample is drawn from a study of Ad26.COV2.S vaccination and SARS-CoV-2 variants. Study as a whole: By the intramuscular route, Ad26.COV2.S was given once, or twice 56 days apart. Study-wide results and limits: Greater spike-specific TCR breadth was seen in vaccine recipients than in placebo recipients. Total T cell responses, in the TCR breadth and depth analyses, may have been underestimated.

Germline-derived CDR1 and CDR2 are SGHRS and YFSETQ. V lost 4 bases to trimming and J lost 4 bases, with 3 bases between them. The CDR3 loop spans 11 amino acids. Data came from immunoSEQ multiplex PCR; TCRdb stores just in-frame clones and leaves some out. The table records roughly 390,000 clones, less than 90% of them present only once. This clonotype was sampled from a person between 18 and 60 years old who received the Ad26.COV2.S COVID-19 vaccine or a placebo. Sequencing used peripheral blood, obtained in a trial of Ad26.COV2.S vaccine versus placebo. The rearrangement joins TRBV5-1 to TRBJ2-1; unclear D gene. The CDR3 DNA follows: TGCGCCAGCAGCGTTTACAATGAGCAGTTCTTC. This gives the protein CASSVYNEQFF.